One sample yielded the 25 T cell receptor beta chains listed below, sequenced in a study of PD-1 blockade in classical Hodgkin lymphoma. Generated by immunoSEQ multiplex PCR, the TCRdb table keeps only in-frame clones and is missing some. Among about 18,000 clones listed, approximately 82% were seen once. Time point described: cycle 4 day 1 (C4D1), after 6 weeks of nivolumab. Each patient's relapse followed autologous stem cell transplantation, and brentuximab vedotin exposure varied. From thawed PBMCs, CD4+ T cells were purified using magnetic negative selection. The input for sequencing was CD4+ T cells from blood, taken before the fourth cycle of nivolumab. The receptors stem from a human donor with classical Hodgkin lymphoma.

The V and J genes are TRBV19 and TRBJ1-1; D gene ambiguous. The germline gives CDR1 LNHDA, CDR2 SQIVND (reference sequence). V lost 3 bases and J 2 bases, leaving 7 bases between the germline ends. The CDR3 length is 13 residues. The CDR3 bases are TGTGCCAGTAGTATTATCGGAAACACTGAAGCTTTCTTT. Its protein is CASSIIGNTEAFF.

This clone was detected once. The genes are TRBV19 and TRBJ1-4; D ambiguous. The CDR3 covers 14 residues. Trimming took off 3 bases at V and 7 bases at J, with 12 bases between the two ends. The V gene's germline CDR1 is LNHDA and CDR2 SQIVND (reference sequence). The CDR3 coding sequence is TGTGCCAGTAGTATTGGAGGTGTTGGTGAAAAACTGTTTTTT. It codes for CASSIGGVGEKLFF.

V usage is TRBV2 and J usage is TRBJ2-7; 12 bases match TRBD2. The CDR3 is 15 amino acids. Germline lookup yields CDR1 SNHLY and CDR2 FYNNEI. Unmatched junction bases numbered 10, after V lost 6 bases and J lost 7 bases. The CDR3 DNA is TGTGCCAGCAGGGGGACTAGCGGGTATTTGGGTGAGCAGTACTTC. Protein sequence: CASRGTSGYLGEQYF.

V usage is TRBV5-4 and J usage is TRBJ2-5; perhaps TRBD1 as D (6 bases). Trimming shortened V by 3 bases and J by 2 bases, and 11 bases separated the two germline ends. This CDR3 is 14 amino acids long. The germline gives CDR1 SGHNT, CDR2 YYREEE (reference sequence). CDR3 loop: CASSSNREQETQYF. The DNA for the CDR3 is TGTGCCAGCAGCTCCAACAGGGAGCAAGAGACCCAGTACTTC.

This clone was seen a few times. The chain has TRBV29-1 and TRBJ1-1; D is perhaps TRBD1 (6 bases). Germline CDR1 SQVTM, CDR2 ANQGSEA. V gave up 4 bases and J gave up 4 bases, with 7 bases separating them. The CDR3 is 11 amino acids. The CDR3 region is CSVGGATEAFF. CDR3 bases: TGCAGCGTTGGGGGGGCCACTGAAGCTTTCTTT.

V is TRBV7-9 and J is TRBJ2-1; perhaps TRBD1 as D (6 bases). V dropped 4 bases and J dropped 4 bases, with 14 bases sitting between them. This CDR3 has 15 amino acids. Germline values: CDR1 SEHNR, CDR2 FQNEAQ (reference sequence). In nucleotides, the CDR3 is TGTGCCAGCAGCTCCGGGACATCAACGTACAATGAGCAGTTCTTC. It translates to CASSSGTSTYNEQFF.

The genes are TRBV5-1 and TRBJ2-1; 9 nucleotides match TRBD2. Unmatched junction bases numbered 7, after V lost 5 bases and J lost 4 bases. Germline CDR1 is SGHRS and CDR2 is YFSETQ. This CDR3 region has 15 residues. The CDR3 nucleotides are TGCGCCAGCAGGATAGCGGGAGTTAGTTACAATGAGCAGTTCTTC. As protein: CASRIAGVSYNEQFF.

This clone ranks as medium-sized (0.01 to 0.1%). The V gene is TRBV6-1, the J gene TRBJ1-1; 7 bases match TRBD1. Trimming took 6 bases from V and 0 from J; bases not matched to a gene: 4. Germline values: CDR1 MNHNS, CDR2 SASEGT. CDR3 size: 14 residues. CDR3 sequence (DNA): TGTGCCAGCAGATGGGGACAGATGAACACTGAAGCTTTCTTT. Translating it yields CASRWGQMNTEAFF.

The V gene is TRBV9, the J gene TRBJ2-1, with D possibly being TRBD1 or TRBD2 (5 bases each). Per the germline V gene, CDR1 is SGDLS and CDR2 is YYNGEE. CDR3 length equals 13 residues. Trimming shortened V by 4 bases and J by 8 bases, and 13 bases separated the two germline ends. The CDR3 nucleotides read TGTGCCAGCAGCTCTTCACTAGGGGATGAGCAGTTCTTC. Its protein is CASSSSLGDEQFF.

The rearrangement uses TRBV19 and TRBJ1-6; 8 nucleotides align to TRBD1. Germline V gene sequence: CDR1 LNHDA, CDR2 SQIVND (reference sequence). The CDR3 has 15 amino acids. V gave up 1 base and J gave up 8 bases; unmatched junction bases: 4. The CDR3 nucleotides read TGTGCCAGTAGTATAGTGCCAGGGGGCGATTCACCCCTCCACTTT. Translating gives CASSIVPGGDSPLHF.

The CDR3 region has the DNA TGCGCCAGCAGCTTGGGGGCGGGAAAGGGCTACGAGCAGTACTTC. As protein: CASSLGAGKGYEQYF. The V call is TRBV5-1, the J call TRBJ2-7; TRBD2 might be the D (6 bases). Trimming took off 0 bases at V and 3 bases at J, with 13 bases between the two ends. Germline CDR1 and CDR2: SGHRS and YFSETQ. The CDR3 runs to 15 residues.

The chain combines TRBV19 with TRBJ1-5, with D uncertain. The V end lost 6 bases, the J end lost 8 bases, and 11 bases lay between the germline ends. The germline gives CDR1 LNHDA, CDR2 SQIVND (reference sequence). This CDR3 has 12 residues. CDR3 protein: CASRNLREPQHF. As DNA, the CDR3 is TGTGCCAGTAGGAACCTCCGGGAGCCCCAGCATTTT.

This rearrangement joins TRBV18 to TRBJ2-2; tentatively, D is TRBD1 (6 bases). There are 15 residues in the CDR3. Trimming removed 5 bases from V and 7 bases from J, with 17 bases in between. Germline V gives CDR1 KGHSH, CDR2 LQKENI. DNA of the CDR3: TGTGCCAGCTCAAAGACCGGGACACAGGACGGGGAGCTGTTTTTT. Its protein product is CASSKTGTQDGELFF.

This rearrangement joins TRBV6-4 to TRBJ2-1, with D possibly TRBD2 on 6 matching bases. The CDR3 contains 15 residues. V lost 5 bases and J 2 bases, leaving 13 bases between the germline ends. Germline loops: CDR1 MRHNA, CDR2 SNTAGT. Here the CDR3 DNA reads TGTGCCAGCAGTCCGCGGGGACTCCCCTACAATGAGCAGTTCTTC. Protein sequence: CASSPRGLPYNEQFF.

The chain combines TRBV6-1 with TRBJ2-3; D is undetermined. V lost 6 bases, J lost 3 bases, and 10 bases lay in between. This CDR3 spans 13 amino acids. The germline V gene encodes CDR1 MNHNS and CDR2 SASEGT. The CDR3 is CASSGYGTDTQYF. The CDR3 DNA reads TGTGCCAGCAGCGGCTATGGGACAGATACGCAGTATTTT.

This clone turned up a few times. The chain has TRBV19 and TRBJ1-2; 9 bases agree with TRBD1. V shed 0 bases, J shed 3 bases, and the junction held 2 bases outside the gene matches. The germline V gene encodes CDR1 LNHDA and CDR2 SQIVND (reference sequence). The CDR3 runs to 15 residues. The CDR3 DNA reads TGTGCCAGTAGTATAGATCGGGACAGGGACTATGGCTACACCTTC. Amino acids: CASSIDRDRDYGYTF.

The chain recombines TRBV6-5 with TRBJ2-5; 11 bases are a match to TRBD2. The V gene's germline CDR1 is MNHEY and CDR2 SVGAGI. Germline trimming cut 2 bases from V and 5 bases from J; bases unmatched to any gene: 4. The CDR3 consists of 15 residues. CDR3 nucleotide sequence: TGTGCCAGCAGTTACCTACTAGCGGGAGACGAGACCCAGTACTTC. Translating it yields CASSYLLAGDETQYF.

The chain recombines TRBV5-6 with TRBJ2-3; the D gene is possibly TRBD2 (6 bases). Trimming removed 2 bases at V and 1 base at J, with 17 bases between. The CDR3 extends over 17 amino acids. Germline CDR1 is SGHDT and CDR2 is YYEEEE. Written as DNA, the CDR3 is TGTGCCAGCAGCTTTGTCGGGGGACGGAGTCGCACAGATACGCAGTATTTT. Protein: CASSFVGGRSRTDTQYF.

The chain is built from TRBV18 and TRBJ1-2; perhaps TRBD1 as D (6 bases). Looked up from germline, CDR1 is KGHSH and CDR2 is LQKENI. Trimming took off 2 bases at V and 2 bases at J, with 6 bases between the two ends. This CDR3 has 13 residues. The CDR3 loop reads CASSPTGNYGYTF. Here the CDR3 DNA reads TGTGCCAGCTCACCAACAGGGAACTATGGCTACACCTTC.

The V gene is TRBV30, the J gene TRBJ2-7, with D possibly matching TRBD2 (5 bases). Germline CDR1 is GTSNPN and CDR2 is SVGIG (reference sequence). With 2 bases removed from V and 0 bases from J, the gap between germline ends came to 14 bases. This CDR3 comprises 15 residues. The CDR3 bases are TGTGCCTGGAGTAAGCGGCTTACGTCCTCCTACGAGCAGTACTTC. This sequence encodes CAWSKRLTSSYEQYF. Complete variable domain (other parts from reference TRBV30 and TRBJ2-7): SQTIHQWPATLVQPVGSPLSLECTVEGTSNPNLYWYRQAAGRGLQLLFYSVGIGQISSEVPQNLSASRPQDRQFILSSKKLLLSDSGFYLCAWSKRLTSSYEQYFGPGTRLTVT.

The chain carries TRBV5-8 and TRBJ1-2, with TRBD1 matching over 11 bases. Looked up from germline, CDR1 is SGHTS and CDR2 is YDEGEE. This CDR3 is built from 14 residues. V shed 3 bases and J 8 bases; nucleotides not matched to a gene: 6. CDR3 protein: CASSYPDRGRGYTF. The CDR3 nucleotides read TGTGCCAGCAGCTACCCGGACAGGGGGCGAGGCTACACCTTC. Combining the CDR3 with reference TRBV5-8 and TRBJ1-2 gives the whole variable domain EAGVTQSPTHLIKTRGQQATLRCSPISGHTSVYWYQQALGLGLQFLLWYDEGEERNRGNFPPRFSGRQFPNYSSELNVNALELEDSALYLCASSYPDRGRGYTFGSGTRLTVV.

The gene calls are TRBV6-5 and TRBJ2-5, with no clear D. V was cut by 2 bases and J by 5 bases, with 12 bases left in between. The CDR3 spans 14 residues. Germline values: CDR1 MNHEY, CDR2 SVGAGI. CDR3 nucleotide sequence: TGTGCCAGCAGTTACACTTCGGTAGGGGAGACCCAGTACTTC. Its translation: CASSYTSVGETQYF.

The rearrangement links TRBV28 to TRBJ2-7; D unresolved. In germline, CDR1 is MDHEN, CDR2 SYDVKM. The ends were cut back, 2 bases at V and 0 bases at J, with 8 bases in the middle. This CDR3 comprises 14 residues. CDR3 DNA sequence: TGTGCCAGCAGTTTAGAGGTTTACTCCTACGAGCAGTACTTC. This translates into CASSLEVYSYEQYF.

This chain connects TRBV7-8 to TRBJ2-7; D possibly corresponds to TRBD1 (6 bases). The V and J ends lost 3 bases and 3 bases respectively, with 9 bases between them. The CDR3 consists of 13 residues. Germline V gene sequence: CDR1 SGHVS, CDR2 FQNEAQ. CDR3 amino acids: CASSFGQNYEQYF. The CDR3 nucleotides read TGTGCCAGCAGCTTTGGACAGAACTACGAGCAGTACTTC.

This clone was picked up one time. This chain links TRBV19 with TRBJ1-1; TRBD1 matches 9 bases. The CDR3 is 13 residues long. After removal of 6 bases from V and 4 bases from J, the junction contained 3 bases not matched to a gene. Germline values: CDR1 LNHDA, CDR2 SQIVND (reference sequence). This chain's CDR3 is CASSTGGGTEAFF. CDR3 DNA: TGTGCCAGTAGCACAGGGGGCGGCACTGAAGCTTTCTTT. The whole variable domain, filled in from reference TRBV19 and TRBJ1-1, reads DGGITQSPKYLFRKEGQNVTLSCEQNLNHDAMYWYRQDPGQGLRLIYYSQIVNDFQKGDIAEGYSVSREKKESFPLTVTSAQKNPTAFYLCASSTGGGTEAFFGQGTRLTVV.